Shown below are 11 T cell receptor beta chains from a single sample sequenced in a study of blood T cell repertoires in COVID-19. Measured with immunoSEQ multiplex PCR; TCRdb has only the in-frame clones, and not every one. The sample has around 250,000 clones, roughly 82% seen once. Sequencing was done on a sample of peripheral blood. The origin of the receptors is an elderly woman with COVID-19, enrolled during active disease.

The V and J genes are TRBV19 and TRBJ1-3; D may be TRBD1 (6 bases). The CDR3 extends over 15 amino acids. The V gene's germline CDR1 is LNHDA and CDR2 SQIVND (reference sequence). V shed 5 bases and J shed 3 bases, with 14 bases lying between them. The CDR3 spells CASSAEQGIGNTIYF. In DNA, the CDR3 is TGTGCCAGTAGTGCCGAACAGGGAATTGGAAACACCATATATTTT.

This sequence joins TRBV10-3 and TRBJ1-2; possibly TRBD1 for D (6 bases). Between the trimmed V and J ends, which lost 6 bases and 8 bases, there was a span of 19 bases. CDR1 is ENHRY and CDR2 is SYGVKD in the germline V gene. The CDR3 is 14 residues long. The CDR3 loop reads CAIRQFEGENGYTF. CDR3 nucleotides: TGTGCCATCAGGCAATTTGAGGGGGAAAACGGCTACACCTTC.

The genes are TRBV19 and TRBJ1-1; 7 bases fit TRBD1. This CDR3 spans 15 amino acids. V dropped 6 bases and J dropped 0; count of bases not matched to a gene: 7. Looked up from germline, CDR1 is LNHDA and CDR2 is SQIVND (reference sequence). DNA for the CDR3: TGTGCCAGTAGCCCGACAGGGCGCATGAACACTGAAGCTTTCTTT. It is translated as CASSPTGRMNTEAFF. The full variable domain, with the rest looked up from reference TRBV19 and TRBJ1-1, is DGGITQSPKYLFRKEGQNVTLSCEQNLNHDAMYWYRQDPGQGLRLIYYSQIVNDFQKGDIAEGYSVSREKKESFPLTVTSAQKNPTAFYLCASSPTGRMNTEAFFGQGTRLTVV.

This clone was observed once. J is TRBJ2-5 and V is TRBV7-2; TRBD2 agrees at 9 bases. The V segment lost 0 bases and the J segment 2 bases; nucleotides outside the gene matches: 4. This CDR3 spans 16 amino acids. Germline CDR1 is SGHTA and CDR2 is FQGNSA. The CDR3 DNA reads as TGTGCCAGCAGCTTAGCGTACAGCGGGGGGCAAGAGACCCAGTACTTC. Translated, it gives CASSLAYSGGQETQYF.

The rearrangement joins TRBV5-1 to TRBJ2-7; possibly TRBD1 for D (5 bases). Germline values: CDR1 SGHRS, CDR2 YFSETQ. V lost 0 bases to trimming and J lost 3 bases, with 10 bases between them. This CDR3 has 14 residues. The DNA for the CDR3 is TGCGCCAGCAGCTTGGCTCCAGGGAACTACGAGCAGTACGTC. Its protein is CASSLAPGNYEQYV.

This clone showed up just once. The CDR3 bases are TGTGCCAGCAGGGGAGACAGGGTGCCCTACGAGCAGTACTTC. It is translated as CASRGDRVPYEQYF. The chain employs TRBV7-8 and TRBJ2-7; 7 positions agree with TRBD1. CDR1 is SGHVS, CDR2 FQNEAQ, per germline. V lost 6 bases, J lost 2 bases, and 7 bases stayed unmatched. CDR3 length: 14 amino acids.

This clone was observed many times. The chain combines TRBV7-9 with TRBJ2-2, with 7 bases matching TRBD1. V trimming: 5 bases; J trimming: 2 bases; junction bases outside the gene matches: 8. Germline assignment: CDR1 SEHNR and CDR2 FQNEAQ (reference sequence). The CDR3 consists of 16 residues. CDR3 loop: CASSPYRGPNTGELFF. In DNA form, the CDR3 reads TGTGCCAGCAGCCCCTATAGGGGGCCTAACACCGGGGAGCTGTTTTTT.

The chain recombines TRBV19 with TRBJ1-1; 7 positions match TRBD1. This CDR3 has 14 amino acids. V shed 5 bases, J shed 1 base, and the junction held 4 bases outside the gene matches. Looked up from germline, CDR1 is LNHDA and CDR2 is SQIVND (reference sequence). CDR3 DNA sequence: TGTGCCAGTAGTCCCCGGGACAGGAACACTGAAGCTTTCTTT. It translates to CASSPRDRNTEAFF. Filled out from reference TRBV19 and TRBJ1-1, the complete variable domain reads DGGITQSPKYLFRKEGQNVTLSCEQNLNHDAMYWYRQDPGQGLRLIYYSQIVNDFQKGDIAEGYSVSREKKESFPLTVTSAQKNPTAFYLCASSPRDRNTEAFFGQGTRLTVV.

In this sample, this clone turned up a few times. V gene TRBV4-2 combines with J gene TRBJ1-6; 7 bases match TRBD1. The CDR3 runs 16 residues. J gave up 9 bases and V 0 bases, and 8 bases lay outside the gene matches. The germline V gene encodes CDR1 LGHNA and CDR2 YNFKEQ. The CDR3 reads CASSQEVGTAGSPLHF. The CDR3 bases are TGTGCCAGCAGCCAAGAAGTCGGGACAGCGGGTTCACCCCTCCACTTT.

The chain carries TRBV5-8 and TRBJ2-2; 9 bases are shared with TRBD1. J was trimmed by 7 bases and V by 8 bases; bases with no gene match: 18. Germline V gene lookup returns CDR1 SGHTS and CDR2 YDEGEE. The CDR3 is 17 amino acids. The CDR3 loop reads CASTAEGTGTFGGELFF. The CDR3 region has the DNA TGTGCCAGTACTGCCGAGGGGACAGGGACCTTTGGCGGGGAGCTGTTTTTT.

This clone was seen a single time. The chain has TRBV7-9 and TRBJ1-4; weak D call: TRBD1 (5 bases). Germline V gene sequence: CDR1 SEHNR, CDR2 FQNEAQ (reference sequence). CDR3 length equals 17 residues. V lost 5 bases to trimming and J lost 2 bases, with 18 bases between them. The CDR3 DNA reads TGTGCCAGCAGCCTAAACGGCCAGGGTATGACTAATGAAAAACTGTTTTTT. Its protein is CASSLNGQGMTNEKLFF. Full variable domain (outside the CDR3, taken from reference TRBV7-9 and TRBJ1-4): DTGVSQNPRHKITKRGQNVTFRCDPISEHNRLYWYRQTLGQGPEFLTYFQNEAQLEKSRLLSDRFSAERPKGSFSTLEIQRTEQGDSAMYLCASSLNGQGMTNEKLFFGSGTQLSVL.